This TCR beta chain was captured in a study of blood T cell repertoires in COVID-19. Study in general: Researchers got acute and convalescent COVID-19 samples from the United States, Italy and Spain. PBMCs, B-cell-depleted T cells, or T cells provided the cDNA or gDNA that made up the material.

Germline CDR1 is SGHRS and CDR2 is YFSETQ. V lost 5 bases and J 4 bases, leaving 12 bases between the germline ends. The CDR3 is 13 amino acids. Per the original data handling: From reference gene primer amplification, estimates of nucleated cell counts were derived. The assay was immunoSEQ multiplex PCR, and TCRdb's table has in-frame clones only and misses some. That table gives V, J and clone size, and the DNA gave D and trimming. The sample has over 200,000 clones, around 85% seen once; the top ten hold approximately 3.3%. Individuals aged roughly 18 to 90 years were recruited from roughly 23 US areas.

The clonotype originates from a woman aged 50 to 60 in a cohort exposed to, infected with or recovered from COVID-19 (not recorded which). The chain combines TRBV5-1 with TRBJ1-1; possible D gene TRBD1, 5 bases. The sequencing input was PBMCs or T cells enriched from blood (not recorded which). CDR3: CASRDNSGTEAFF. CDR3 DNA: TGCGCCAGCAGGGACAATTCAGGCACTGAAGCTTTCTTT.